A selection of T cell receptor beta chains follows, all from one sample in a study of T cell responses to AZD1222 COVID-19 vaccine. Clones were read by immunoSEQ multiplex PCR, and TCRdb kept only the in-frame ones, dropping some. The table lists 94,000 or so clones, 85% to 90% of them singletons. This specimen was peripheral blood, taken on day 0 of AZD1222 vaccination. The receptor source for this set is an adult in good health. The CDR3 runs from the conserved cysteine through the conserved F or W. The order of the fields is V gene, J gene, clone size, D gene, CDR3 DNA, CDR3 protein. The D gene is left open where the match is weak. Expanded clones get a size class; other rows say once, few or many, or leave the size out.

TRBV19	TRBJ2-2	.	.	TGTGCCAGTAGTATAATCCAGGCGAACACCGGGGAGCTGTTTTTT	CASSIIQANTGELFF
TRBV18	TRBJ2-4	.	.	TGTGCCAGCTCACCACCAAGGGGAGCCAAAAACATTCAGTACTTC	CASSPPRGAKNIQYF
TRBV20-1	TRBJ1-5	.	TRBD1	TGCAGTGCTAGTTTACAGGGGCTGAGCAATCAGCCCCAGCATTTT	CSASLQGLSNQPQHF
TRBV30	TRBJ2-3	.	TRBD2	TGTGCCTGGAGTGTAATGAGCGGGACTAGCACAGATACGCAGTATTTT	CAWSVMSGTSTDTQYF
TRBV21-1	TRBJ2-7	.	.	TGTGCCAGCATCGGGACCGTGGAGGACTACGAGCAGTACTTC	CASIGTVEDYEQYF
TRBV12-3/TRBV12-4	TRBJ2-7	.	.	TGTGCCAGCAGTCTCGACAGGACCTACGAGCAGTACTTC	CASSLDRTYEQYF
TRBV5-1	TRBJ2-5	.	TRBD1	TGCGCCAGCAGCTCAGGACAGGGGGCCGAGACCCAGTACTTC	CASSSGQGAETQYF
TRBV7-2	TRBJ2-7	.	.	TGTGCCAGCAGCTTCGATCGCCAGGTGGGCTACGAGCAGTACTTC	CASSFDRQVGYEQYF
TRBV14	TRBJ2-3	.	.	TGTGCCAGCAGCCAACCGGGGAGGAGCACAGATACGCAGTATTTT	CASSQPGRSTDTQYF
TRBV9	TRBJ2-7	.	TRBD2	TGTGCCAGCAGCCTTAGCGGGAGGGCCAACGAGCAGTACTTC	CASSLSGRANEQYF
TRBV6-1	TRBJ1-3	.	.	TGTGCCAGCAGTGAAGCGCCGGGACTCTCTGGAAACACCATATATTTT	CASSEAPGLSGNTIYF
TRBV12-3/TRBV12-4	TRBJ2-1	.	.	TGTGCCAGCAGTTTTACGGAGAATGAGCAGTTCTTC	CASSFTENEQFF
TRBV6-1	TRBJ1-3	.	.	TGTGCCAGCAGTGAAACGAGGCCAGCATATTTT	CASSETRPAYF
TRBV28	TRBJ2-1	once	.	TGTGCCAGCAGTTTCTTCGGATCCTACAATGAGCAGTTCTTC	CASSFFGSYNEQFF
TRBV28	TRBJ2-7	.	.	TGTGCCAGCAGTTCGAGCAGCGTTTTCGAGCAGTACTTC	CASSSSSVFEQYF
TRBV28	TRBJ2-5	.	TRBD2	TGTGCCAGCAGGGCTAGCGGGAGCGAGTGGGAGACCCAGTACTTC	CASRASGSEWETQYF
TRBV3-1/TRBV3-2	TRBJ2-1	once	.	TGTGCCAGCAGCCAAGATCTTATAGGGTACAATGAGCAGTTCTTC	CASSQDLIGYNEQFF
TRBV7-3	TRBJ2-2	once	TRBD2	TGTGCCAGCAGCCCAACTAGCGTCCCCGGGGAGCTGTTTTTT	CASSPTSVPGELFF
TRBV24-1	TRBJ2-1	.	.	TGTGCCACCAGTGATTTGATTGAGCAGTTCTTC	CATSDLIEQFF
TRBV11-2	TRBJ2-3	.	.	TGTGCCAGCAGCACAAGGACGGGCACAGATACGCAGTATTTT	CASSTRTGTDTQYF
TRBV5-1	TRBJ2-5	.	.	TGCGCCAGCAGCTGGGGAGTAGAGACCCAGTACTTC	CASSWGVETQYF
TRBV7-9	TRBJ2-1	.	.	TGTGCCAGCAGCTTAAGGAAGGCAGGGGATGAGGATGAGCAGTTCTTC	CASSLRKAGDEDEQFF
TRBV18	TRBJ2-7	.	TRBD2	TGTGCCAGCTCACCGCGAACTAGCGCCTCCTGGTACGAGCAGTACTTC	CASSPRTSASWYEQYF
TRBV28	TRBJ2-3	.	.	TGTGCCAGCAGACCCCGTGAAGGGTCAGATACGCAGTATTTT	CASRPREGSDTQYF
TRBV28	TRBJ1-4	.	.	TGTGCCAGCAGTTACAGGGCCTCTAATGAAAAACTGTTTTTT	CASSYRASNEKLFF
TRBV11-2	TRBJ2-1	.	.	TGTGCCAGCAGCTCTTTGCAGGGAACCTACAATGAGCAGTTCTTC	CASSSLQGTYNEQFF
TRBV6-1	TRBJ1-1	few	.	TGTGCCAGCAGTGAATACACTGAAGCTTTCTTT	CASSEYTEAFF
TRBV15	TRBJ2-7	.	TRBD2	TGTGCCACCAGCAGAAGCGGGGTTGAAGACGAGCAGTACTTC	CATSRSGVEDEQYF
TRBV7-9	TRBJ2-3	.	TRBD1	TGTGCCAGCAGCCCGGGACAGAGCTACGCAGATACGCAGTATTTT	CASSPGQSYADTQYF
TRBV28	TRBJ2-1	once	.	TGTGCCAGCAGGGGGGAGTTTTTTGCGGGGAATGAGCAGTTCTTC	CASRGEFFAGNEQFF
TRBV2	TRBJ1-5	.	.	TGTGCCAGCAGTGAAGCGTGGGGGGTTGGCAATCAGCCCCAGCATTTT	CASSEAWGVGNQPQHF
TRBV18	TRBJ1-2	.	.	TGTGCCAGCTCACAGGAGGAGGATGTGGGCTATGGCTACACCTTC	CASSQEEDVGYGYTF
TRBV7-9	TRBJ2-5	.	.	TGTGCCAGCAGCCCTCCTGTTGGCCAAGAGACCCAGTACTTC	CASSPPVGQETQYF
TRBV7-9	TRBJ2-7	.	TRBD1	TGTGCCAGCAGCTCGCCGGGACAGGGGTCCTCCTACGAGCAGTACTTC	CASSSPGQGSSYEQYF
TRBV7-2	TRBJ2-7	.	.	TGTGCCAGCAGCCCACAAGGTCCCGAAAGAGAGCAGTACTTC	CASSPQGPEREQYF
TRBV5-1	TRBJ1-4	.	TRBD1	TGCGCCAGCAGCTTGGGGTCAACAGGGGGTAATGAAAAACTGTTTTTT	CASSLGSTGGNEKLFF
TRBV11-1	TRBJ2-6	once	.	TGTGCCAGCAGCACCAGGGGGGTCGGGGCCAACGTCCTGACTTTC	CASSTRGVGANVLTF
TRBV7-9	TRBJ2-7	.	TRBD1	TGTGCCAGCAGACCCGACCCGGGACAGGGGGCCTACGAGCAGTACTTC	CASRPDPGQGAYEQYF
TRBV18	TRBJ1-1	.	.	TGTGCCAGCTCATCTACAGGGAACACTGAAGCTTTCTTT	CASSSTGNTEAFF
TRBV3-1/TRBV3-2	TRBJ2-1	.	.	TGTGCCAGCAGCACCCAGACGGGGGCCTACAATGAGCAGTTCTTC	CASSTQTGAYNEQFF
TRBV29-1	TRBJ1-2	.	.	TGCAGCGTGACACCACTCGAGGACTATGGCTACACCTTC	CSVTPLEDYGYTF
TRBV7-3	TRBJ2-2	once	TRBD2	TGTGCCAGCAGCGCCACTAGCGATGGCGGGGAGCTGTTTTTT	CASSATSDGGELFF
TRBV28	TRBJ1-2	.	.	TGTGCCAGCAGTCTCGGACAGAACTATGGCTACACCTTC	CASSLGQNYGYTF
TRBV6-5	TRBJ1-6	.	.	TGTGCCAGCATGTCCCAGGGCTCCTATAATTCACCCCTCCACTTT	CASMSQGSYNSPLHF
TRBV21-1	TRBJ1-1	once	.	TGTGCCAGCAGCGAACTAGGAGGGTATAGGAACACTGAAGCTTTCTTT	CASSELGGYRNTEAFF
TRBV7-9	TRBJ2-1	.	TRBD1	TGTGCCAGCAGCTCGGGACAGGTAATCTACAATGAGCAGTTCTTC	CASSSGQVIYNEQFF